The T cell receptor (beta chain) under discussion was sequenced for a study of CD8 T cells in Susac syndrome. Sequencing targeted TCR beta in T cells from blood (CD8+ and CD4+). The germline V gene encodes CDR1 SNHLY and CDR2 FYNNEI. CDR3 length equals 13 residues. RNA in amounts of roughly 0.45 to 1 ug was reverse transcribed with random hexamers. MiXCR was run by TCRdb on the immunoSEQ multiplex PCR reads, yielding one entry per CDR3 protein. The top ten hold approximately 0.14% of the sample, which has 150,000 or so distinct CDR3 sequences, just under 95% seen once. Sequencing was carried out using CD4+ T cells from PBMCs. The V and J genes are TRBV2 and TRBJ2-3; D may match TRBD1 or TRBD2 (6 bases each). This receptor was identified in a human donor in good health. The CDR3 sequence is CAGGREVTDTQYF. The CDR3 DNA reads as TGTGCTGGGGGCAGGGAGGTGACAGATACGCAGTATTTT. Drawing the rest from reference TRBV2 and TRBJ2-3, the complete variable domain is EPEVTQTPSHQVTQMGQEVILRCVPISNHLYFYWYRQILGQKVEFLVSFYNNEISEKSEIFDDQFSVERPDGSNFTLKIRSTKLEDSAMYFCAGGREVTDTQYFGPGTRLTVL.